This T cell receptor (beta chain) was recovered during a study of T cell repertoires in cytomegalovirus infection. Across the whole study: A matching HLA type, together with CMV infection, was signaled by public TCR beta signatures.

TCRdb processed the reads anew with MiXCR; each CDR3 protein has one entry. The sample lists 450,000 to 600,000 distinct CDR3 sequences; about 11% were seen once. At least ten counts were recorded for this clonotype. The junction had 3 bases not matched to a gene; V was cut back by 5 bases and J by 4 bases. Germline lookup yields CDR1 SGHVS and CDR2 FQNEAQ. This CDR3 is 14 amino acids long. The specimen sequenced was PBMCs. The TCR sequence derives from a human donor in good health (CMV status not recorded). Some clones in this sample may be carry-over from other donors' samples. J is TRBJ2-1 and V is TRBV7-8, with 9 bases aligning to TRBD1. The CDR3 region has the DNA TGTGCCAGCAGCAAGGGGACAGGGTACAATGAGCAGTTCTTC. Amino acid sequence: CASSKGTGYNEQFF.